This record concerns one TCR beta chain sequence. Sequencing was performed with immunoSEQ multiplex PCR; in TCRdb, only in-frame clones are kept and a portion is missing. The table has tens of thousands of clones, 75% to 85% seen once. This sample is part of a study of blood T cell repertoires in COVID-19. Study as a whole: Nucleic acid was either cDNA or gDNA, and it came from T cells, B-cell-depleted T cells, or PBMCs.

The V gene lost 2 bases and the J gene lost 3 bases, with 10 bases spanning the gap. Germline CDR1 is KGHSH and CDR2 is LQKENI. The CDR3 covers 15 residues. V usage is TRBV18 and J usage is TRBJ2-2, with D perhaps TRBD2 (6 bases). Source material: peripheral blood. This clonotype was obtained from a woman at least 80 years old with acute or convalescent COVID-19. In DNA form, the CDR3 reads TGTGCCAGCTCACCATCGGGAGTCGACACCGGGGAGCTGTTTTTT. This translates into CASSPSGVDTGELFF.